Listed here are 14 T cell receptor beta chains from one sample, sequenced in a study of blood T cell repertoires in COVID-19. The repertoire was sequenced with immunoSEQ multiplex PCR; TCRdb's copy has only in-frame clones and lacks some. The sample has around 74,000 clones; around nine tenths are singletons. The material sequenced was peripheral blood. These receptors came from a man in his fifties or sixties with active COVID-19.

The CDR3 is CASSLDGGGRELFF. In nucleotides, the CDR3 is TGTGCCAGCAGCTTAGACGGAGGCGGGCGGGAGCTGTTTTTT. The chain recombines TRBV11-3 with TRBJ2-2, with D maybe TRBD2 (5 bases). This CDR3 contains 14 residues. Trimming took 0 bases from V and 9 from J, leaving 11 bases between them. Germline V lookup: CDR1 SGHNT, CDR2 YENEEA.

The rearrangement uses TRBV6-5 and TRBJ1-5; 7 nucleotides match TRBD1. Germline CDR1 MNHEY, CDR2 SVGAGI. J was trimmed by 2 bases and V by 7 bases; bases with no gene match: 5. This CDR3 spans 14 amino acids. The CDR3 region is CASKYGQGNQPQHF. The CDR3 DNA is TGTGCCAGCAAGTACGGACAGGGCAATCAGCCCCAGCATTTT.

This chain links TRBV7-8 with TRBJ2-7; 8 nucleotides line up with TRBD2. This CDR3 contains 13 residues. CDR1 is SGHVS, CDR2 FQNEAQ, per germline. CDR3 protein: CASSLGQGGGPIV. The CDR3 DNA follows: TGTGCCAGCAGCTTAGGCCAGGGCGGGGGGCCCATTGTC.

This chain connects TRBV3-1 (or the pseudogene TRBV3-2) to TRBJ2-7; 14 bases map to TRBD2. Trimming removed 2 bases from V and 7 bases from J; junction bases left unmatched: 13. Per germline, CDR1 LGHDT and CDR2 YNNKEL (reference sequence). The CDR3 has 18 residues. This CDR3 reads CASSQSQFGRLAGGEQYF. CDR3 sequence (DNA): TGTGCCAGCAGCCAATCGCAATTCGGTAGACTAGCGGGAGGGGAGCAGTACTTC.

By proportion, this clone is medium-sized. The chain carries TRBV6-4 and TRBJ1-1; TRBD1 might be the D (6 bases). The CDR3 extends over 14 amino acids. V shed 5 bases and J shed 5 bases, with 15 bases lying between them. Germline values: CDR1 MRHNA, CDR2 SNTAGT. CDR3 in amino acids: CASSPGGASTEAFF. As DNA, the CDR3 is TGTGCCAGCAGTCCGGGGGGGGCTAGTACTGAAGCTTTCTTT.

In this sample, this clone turned up once. V is TRBV5-4 and J is TRBJ1-2, with 12 bases identical to TRBD1. V lost 4 bases to trimming and J lost 3 bases; unmatched junction nucleotides: 10. In germline, CDR1 is SGHNT, CDR2 YYREEE (reference sequence). CDR3 length: 17 residues. CDR3 loop: CASSGDRGRISHYGYTF. As DNA, the CDR3 is TGTGCCAGCAGCGGGGACAGGGGGCGGATCTCTCACTATGGCTACACCTTC.

The chain recombines TRBV19 with TRBJ2-2, with 9 bases matching TRBD1. V shed 9 bases and J 7 bases; nucleotides not matched to a gene: 12. CDR3 length: 15 amino acids. Germline V CDR1 and CDR2: LNHDA, SQIVND (reference sequence). The CDR3 sequence: CASTPLGDRVGELFF. CDR3 in DNA: TGTGCCAGCACCCCCTTAGGGGACAGGGTCGGGGAGCTGTTTTTT.

The rearrangement links TRBV9 to TRBJ1-3; no clear D. The CDR3 runs to 14 residues. Trimming took off 0 bases at V and 7 bases at J, with 11 bases between the two ends. Germline CDR1 is SGDLS and CDR2 is YYNGEE. CDR3 in DNA: TGTGCCAGCAGCGTAGGAGGGCTGGCTAACACCATATATTTT. Its translation is CASSVGGLANTIYF.

The rearrangement uses TRBV29-1 and TRBJ1-2; TRBD1 is a possible D gene (5 bases). The CDR3 sequence is 13 residues long. From germline, CDR1 is SQVTM and CDR2 ANQGSEA. The germline V and J ends were trimmed by 4 bases and 2 bases, with 11 bases remaining between them. The CDR3 loop reads CSVAAGPNYGYTF. CDR3 DNA sequence: TGCAGCGTTGCGGCAGGGCCCAACTATGGCTACACCTTC.

J is TRBJ2-1 and V is TRBV7-9; TRBD2 is a possible D gene (6 bases). Germline V CDR1 and CDR2: SEHNR, FQNEAQ (reference sequence). CDR3 length: 15 amino acids. V dropped 5 bases and J dropped 6 bases, with 17 bases sitting between them. This chain's CDR3 is CASSPWDLGTNEQFF. In nucleotides, the CDR3 is TGTGCCAGCAGCCCATGGGACTTGGGAACCAATGAGCAGTTCTTC.

The rearrangement uses TRBV28 and TRBJ1-1, with TRBD1 as a possible D gene (5 bases). V was pared by 2 bases and J by 11 bases, with 15 bases between. The germline V gene has CDR1 MDHEN and CDR2 SYDVKM. The CDR3 extends over 13 amino acids. In DNA, the CDR3 is TGTGCCAGCAGTTTACGGACACCGATAGGTGCTTTCTTT. This encodes CASSLRTPIGAFF.

This clone showed up just once. This chain uses TRBV29-1 with TRBJ2-3, with D maybe TRBD2 (5 bases). Germline V gene data show CDR1 as SQVTM and CDR2 as ANQGSEA. This CDR3 is built from 17 residues. With 3 bases removed from V and 1 base from J, the gap between germline ends came to 20 bases. CDR3 in amino acids: CSVEWLSEDSRTDTQYF. DNA of the CDR3: TGCAGCGTTGAGTGGTTATCTGAGGACTCACGCACAGATACGCAGTATTTT.

The genes are TRBV5-1 and TRBJ1-1, with D maybe TRBD1 (5 bases). CDR1 is SGHRS, CDR2 YFSETQ, per germline. The V end lost 4 bases, the J end lost 1 base, and 17 bases lay between the germline ends. The CDR3 has 16 amino acids. The CDR3 DNA follows: TGCGCCAGCAGCCTCCAAGCTCCCGGGGGGAACACTGAAGCTTTCTTT. Translating gives CASSLQAPGGNTEAFF.

The chain links TRBV12-3 or TRBV12-4 to TRBJ1-1, with 8 positions matching TRBD1. J gave up 6 bases and V 6 bases, and 6 bases lay outside the gene matches. This CDR3 has 13 residues. DNA of the CDR3: TGTGCCAGCAGCATATTACAGGGGGCTGAAGCTTTCTTT. As protein: CASSILQGAEAFF.